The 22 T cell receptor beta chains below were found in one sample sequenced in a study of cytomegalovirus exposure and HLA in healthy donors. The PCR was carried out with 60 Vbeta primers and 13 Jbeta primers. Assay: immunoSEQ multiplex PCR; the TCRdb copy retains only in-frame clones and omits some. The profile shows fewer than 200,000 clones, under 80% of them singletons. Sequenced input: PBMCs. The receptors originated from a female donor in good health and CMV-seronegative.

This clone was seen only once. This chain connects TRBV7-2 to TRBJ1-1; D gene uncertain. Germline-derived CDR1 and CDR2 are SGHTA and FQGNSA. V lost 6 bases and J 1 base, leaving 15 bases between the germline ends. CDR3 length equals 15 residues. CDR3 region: CASRPGGQENTEAFF. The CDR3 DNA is TGTGCCAGCAGGCCAGGAGGTCAGGAGAACACTGAAGCTTTCTTT.

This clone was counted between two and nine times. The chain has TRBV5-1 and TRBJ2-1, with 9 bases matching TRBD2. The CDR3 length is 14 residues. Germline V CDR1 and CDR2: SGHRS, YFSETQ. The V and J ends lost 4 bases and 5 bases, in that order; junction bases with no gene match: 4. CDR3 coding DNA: TGCGCCAGCAGCCCCTTAGCGGGAGACAATGAGCAGTTCTTC. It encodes CASSPLAGDNEQFF.

The CDR3 DNA is TGTGCCAGCAGACCACCCGCCGGAGGCTACGAGCAGTACTTC. Translated, it gives CASRPPAGGYEQYF. This chain links TRBV6-5 with TRBJ2-7; weak D call: TRBD2 (5 bases). The CDR3 has 14 residues. Trimming left V 6 bases short and J 3 bases short, with 15 bases between. Germline CDR1 is MNHEY and CDR2 is SVGAGI.

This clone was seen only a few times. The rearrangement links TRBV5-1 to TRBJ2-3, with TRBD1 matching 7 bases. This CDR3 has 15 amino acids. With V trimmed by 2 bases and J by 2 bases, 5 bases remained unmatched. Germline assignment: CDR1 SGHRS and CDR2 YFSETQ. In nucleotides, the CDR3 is TGCGCCAGCAGCTTCCGAGGACAGGTCACAGATACGCAGTATTTT. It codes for CASSFRGQVTDTQYF.

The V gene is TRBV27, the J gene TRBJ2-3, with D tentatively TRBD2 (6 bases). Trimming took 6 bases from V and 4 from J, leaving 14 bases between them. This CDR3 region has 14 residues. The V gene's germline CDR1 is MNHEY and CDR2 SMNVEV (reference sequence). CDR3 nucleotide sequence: TGTGCCAGCAGAAATAGCGGCCAACCAGATACGCAGTATTTT. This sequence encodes CASRNSGQPDTQYF.

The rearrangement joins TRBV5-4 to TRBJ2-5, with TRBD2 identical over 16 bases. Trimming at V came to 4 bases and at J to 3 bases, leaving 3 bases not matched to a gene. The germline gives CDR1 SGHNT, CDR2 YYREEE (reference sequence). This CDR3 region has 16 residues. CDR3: CASSTGLAGGEETQYF. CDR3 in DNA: TGTGCCAGCAGCACGGGACTAGCGGGGGGGGAAGAGACCCAGTACTTC.

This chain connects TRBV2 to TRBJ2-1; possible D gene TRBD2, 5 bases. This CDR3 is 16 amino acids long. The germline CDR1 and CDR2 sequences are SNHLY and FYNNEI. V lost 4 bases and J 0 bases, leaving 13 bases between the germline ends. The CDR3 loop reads CASSVKYTSSYNEQFF. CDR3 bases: TGTGCCAGCAGTGTAAAGTATACTAGCTCCTACAATGAGCAGTTCTTC.

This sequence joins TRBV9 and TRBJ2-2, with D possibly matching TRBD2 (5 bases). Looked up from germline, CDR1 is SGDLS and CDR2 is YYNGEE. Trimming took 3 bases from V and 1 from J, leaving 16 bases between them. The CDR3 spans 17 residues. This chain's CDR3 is CASSAPKRTLNTGELFF. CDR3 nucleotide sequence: TGTGCCAGCAGCGCTCCGAAGAGGACTCTGAACACCGGGGAGCTGTTTTTT. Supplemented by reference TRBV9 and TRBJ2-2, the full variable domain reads DSGVTQTPKHLITATGQRVTLRCSPRSGDLSVYWYQQSLDQGLQFLIQYYNGEERAKGNILERFSAQQFPDLHSELNLSSLELGDSALYFCASSAPKRTLNTGELFFGEGSRLTVL.

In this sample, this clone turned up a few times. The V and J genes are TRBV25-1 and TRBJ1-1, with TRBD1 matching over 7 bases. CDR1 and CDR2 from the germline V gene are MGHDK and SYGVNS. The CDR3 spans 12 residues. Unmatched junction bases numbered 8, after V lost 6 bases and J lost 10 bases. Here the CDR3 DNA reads TGTGCCAGCAGCCCAGGGGGAGCAGGAGCTTTCTTT. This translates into CASSPGGAGAFF.

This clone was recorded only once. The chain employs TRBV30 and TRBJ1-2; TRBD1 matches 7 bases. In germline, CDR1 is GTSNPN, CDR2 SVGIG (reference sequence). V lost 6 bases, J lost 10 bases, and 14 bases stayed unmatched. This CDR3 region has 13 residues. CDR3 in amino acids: CACDRAISPHYTF. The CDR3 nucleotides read TGTGCCTGCGACAGGGCAATATCCCCCCACTACACCTTC.

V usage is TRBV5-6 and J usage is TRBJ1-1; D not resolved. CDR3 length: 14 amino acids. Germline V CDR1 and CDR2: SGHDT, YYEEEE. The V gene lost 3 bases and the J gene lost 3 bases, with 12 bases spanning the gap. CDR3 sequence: CASSSGGWDTEAFF. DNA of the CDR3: TGTGCCAGCAGCTCCGGCGGGTGGGACACTGAAGCTTTCTTT.

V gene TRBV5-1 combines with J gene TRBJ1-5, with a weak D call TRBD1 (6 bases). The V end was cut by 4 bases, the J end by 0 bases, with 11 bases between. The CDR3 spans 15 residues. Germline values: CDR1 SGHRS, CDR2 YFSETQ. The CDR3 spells CASSPEDSSNQPQHF. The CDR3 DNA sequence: TGCGCCAGCAGCCCCGAGGACAGTAGCAATCAGCCCCAGCATTTT. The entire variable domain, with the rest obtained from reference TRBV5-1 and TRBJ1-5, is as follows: KAGVTQTPRYLIKTRGQQVTLSCSPISGHRSVSWYQQTPGQGLQFLFEYFSETQRNKGNFPGRFSGRQFSNSRSEMNVSTLELGDSALYLCASSPEDSSNQPQHFGDGTRLSIL.

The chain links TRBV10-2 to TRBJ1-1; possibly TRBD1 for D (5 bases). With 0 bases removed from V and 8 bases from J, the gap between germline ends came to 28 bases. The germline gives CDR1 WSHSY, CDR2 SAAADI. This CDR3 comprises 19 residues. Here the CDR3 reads CASSESPYENSGLRKEAFF. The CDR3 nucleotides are TGCGCCAGCAGTGAGTCTCCGTACGAAAACTCGGGACTTCGAAAAGAAGCTTTCTTT.

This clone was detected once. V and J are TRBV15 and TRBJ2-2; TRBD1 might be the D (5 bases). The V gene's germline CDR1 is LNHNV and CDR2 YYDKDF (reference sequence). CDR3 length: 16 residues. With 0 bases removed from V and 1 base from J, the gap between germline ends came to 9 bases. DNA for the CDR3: TGTGCCACCAGCAGAGATCGACAGTGGAACACCGGGGAGCTGTTTTTT. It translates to CATSRDRQWNTGELFF.

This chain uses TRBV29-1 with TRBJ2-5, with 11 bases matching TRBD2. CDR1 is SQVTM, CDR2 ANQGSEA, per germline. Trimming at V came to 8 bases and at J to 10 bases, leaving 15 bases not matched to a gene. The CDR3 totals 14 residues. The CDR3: CSSYQGTSGTHQYF. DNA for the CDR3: TGCAGCTCGTATCAGGGGACTAGCGGTACTCACCAGTACTTC.

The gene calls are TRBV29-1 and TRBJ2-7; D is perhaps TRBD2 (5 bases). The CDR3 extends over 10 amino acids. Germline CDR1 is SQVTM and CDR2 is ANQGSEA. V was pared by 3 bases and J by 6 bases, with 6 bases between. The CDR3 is CSVEGAEQYF. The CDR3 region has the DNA TGCAGCGTTGAGGGAGCCGAGCAGTACTTC.

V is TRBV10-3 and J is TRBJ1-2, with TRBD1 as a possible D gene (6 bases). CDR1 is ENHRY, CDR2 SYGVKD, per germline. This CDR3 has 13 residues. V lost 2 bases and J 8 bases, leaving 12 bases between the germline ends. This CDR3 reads CAISEIDRQGYTF. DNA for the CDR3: TGTGCCATCAGTGAGATTGACAGGCAAGGCTACACCTTC.

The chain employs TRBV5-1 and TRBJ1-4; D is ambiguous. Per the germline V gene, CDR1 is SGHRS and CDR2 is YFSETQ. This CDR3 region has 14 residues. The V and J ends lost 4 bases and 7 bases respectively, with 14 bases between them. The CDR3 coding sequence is TGCGCCAGCAGCCCCAGACGAGGTGGTGAAAAACTGTTTTTT. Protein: CASSPRRGGEKLFF.

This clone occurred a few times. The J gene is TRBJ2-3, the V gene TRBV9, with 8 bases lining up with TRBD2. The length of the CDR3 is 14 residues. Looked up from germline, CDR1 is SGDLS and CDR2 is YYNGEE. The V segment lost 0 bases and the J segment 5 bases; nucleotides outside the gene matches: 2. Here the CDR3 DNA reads TGTGCCAGCAGCGTAGACGGGAGGGGAGATACGCAGTATTTT. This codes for CASSVDGRGDTQYF.

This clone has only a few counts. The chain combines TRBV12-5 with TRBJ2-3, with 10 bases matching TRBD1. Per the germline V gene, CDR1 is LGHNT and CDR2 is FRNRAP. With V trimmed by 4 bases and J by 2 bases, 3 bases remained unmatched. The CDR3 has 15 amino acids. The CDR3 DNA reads TGTGCTAGTGGTTGGGGACAGGGGAACACAGATACGCAGTATTTT. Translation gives CASGWGQGNTDTQYF. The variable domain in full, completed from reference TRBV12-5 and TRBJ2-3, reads DARVTQTPRHKVTEMGQEVTMRCQPILGHNTVFWYRQTMMQGLELLAYFRNRAPLDDSGMPKDRFSAEMPDATLATLKIQPSEPRDSAVYFCASGWGQGNTDTQYFGPGTRLTVL.

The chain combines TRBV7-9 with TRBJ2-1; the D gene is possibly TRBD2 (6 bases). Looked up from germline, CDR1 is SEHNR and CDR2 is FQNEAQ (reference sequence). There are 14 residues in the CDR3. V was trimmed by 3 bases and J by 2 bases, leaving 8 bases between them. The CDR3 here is CASSFSSAYNEQFF. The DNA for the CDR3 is TGTGCCAGCAGCTTTTCTAGCGCCTACAATGAGCAGTTCTTC.

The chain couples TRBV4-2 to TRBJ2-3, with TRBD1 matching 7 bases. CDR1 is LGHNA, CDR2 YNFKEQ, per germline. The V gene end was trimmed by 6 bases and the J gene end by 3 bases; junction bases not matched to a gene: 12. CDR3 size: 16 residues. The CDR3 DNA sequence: TGTGCCAGCAGTCTAGGACAGGACAGGAGTACAGATACGCAGTATTTT. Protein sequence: CASSLGQDRSTDTQYF.